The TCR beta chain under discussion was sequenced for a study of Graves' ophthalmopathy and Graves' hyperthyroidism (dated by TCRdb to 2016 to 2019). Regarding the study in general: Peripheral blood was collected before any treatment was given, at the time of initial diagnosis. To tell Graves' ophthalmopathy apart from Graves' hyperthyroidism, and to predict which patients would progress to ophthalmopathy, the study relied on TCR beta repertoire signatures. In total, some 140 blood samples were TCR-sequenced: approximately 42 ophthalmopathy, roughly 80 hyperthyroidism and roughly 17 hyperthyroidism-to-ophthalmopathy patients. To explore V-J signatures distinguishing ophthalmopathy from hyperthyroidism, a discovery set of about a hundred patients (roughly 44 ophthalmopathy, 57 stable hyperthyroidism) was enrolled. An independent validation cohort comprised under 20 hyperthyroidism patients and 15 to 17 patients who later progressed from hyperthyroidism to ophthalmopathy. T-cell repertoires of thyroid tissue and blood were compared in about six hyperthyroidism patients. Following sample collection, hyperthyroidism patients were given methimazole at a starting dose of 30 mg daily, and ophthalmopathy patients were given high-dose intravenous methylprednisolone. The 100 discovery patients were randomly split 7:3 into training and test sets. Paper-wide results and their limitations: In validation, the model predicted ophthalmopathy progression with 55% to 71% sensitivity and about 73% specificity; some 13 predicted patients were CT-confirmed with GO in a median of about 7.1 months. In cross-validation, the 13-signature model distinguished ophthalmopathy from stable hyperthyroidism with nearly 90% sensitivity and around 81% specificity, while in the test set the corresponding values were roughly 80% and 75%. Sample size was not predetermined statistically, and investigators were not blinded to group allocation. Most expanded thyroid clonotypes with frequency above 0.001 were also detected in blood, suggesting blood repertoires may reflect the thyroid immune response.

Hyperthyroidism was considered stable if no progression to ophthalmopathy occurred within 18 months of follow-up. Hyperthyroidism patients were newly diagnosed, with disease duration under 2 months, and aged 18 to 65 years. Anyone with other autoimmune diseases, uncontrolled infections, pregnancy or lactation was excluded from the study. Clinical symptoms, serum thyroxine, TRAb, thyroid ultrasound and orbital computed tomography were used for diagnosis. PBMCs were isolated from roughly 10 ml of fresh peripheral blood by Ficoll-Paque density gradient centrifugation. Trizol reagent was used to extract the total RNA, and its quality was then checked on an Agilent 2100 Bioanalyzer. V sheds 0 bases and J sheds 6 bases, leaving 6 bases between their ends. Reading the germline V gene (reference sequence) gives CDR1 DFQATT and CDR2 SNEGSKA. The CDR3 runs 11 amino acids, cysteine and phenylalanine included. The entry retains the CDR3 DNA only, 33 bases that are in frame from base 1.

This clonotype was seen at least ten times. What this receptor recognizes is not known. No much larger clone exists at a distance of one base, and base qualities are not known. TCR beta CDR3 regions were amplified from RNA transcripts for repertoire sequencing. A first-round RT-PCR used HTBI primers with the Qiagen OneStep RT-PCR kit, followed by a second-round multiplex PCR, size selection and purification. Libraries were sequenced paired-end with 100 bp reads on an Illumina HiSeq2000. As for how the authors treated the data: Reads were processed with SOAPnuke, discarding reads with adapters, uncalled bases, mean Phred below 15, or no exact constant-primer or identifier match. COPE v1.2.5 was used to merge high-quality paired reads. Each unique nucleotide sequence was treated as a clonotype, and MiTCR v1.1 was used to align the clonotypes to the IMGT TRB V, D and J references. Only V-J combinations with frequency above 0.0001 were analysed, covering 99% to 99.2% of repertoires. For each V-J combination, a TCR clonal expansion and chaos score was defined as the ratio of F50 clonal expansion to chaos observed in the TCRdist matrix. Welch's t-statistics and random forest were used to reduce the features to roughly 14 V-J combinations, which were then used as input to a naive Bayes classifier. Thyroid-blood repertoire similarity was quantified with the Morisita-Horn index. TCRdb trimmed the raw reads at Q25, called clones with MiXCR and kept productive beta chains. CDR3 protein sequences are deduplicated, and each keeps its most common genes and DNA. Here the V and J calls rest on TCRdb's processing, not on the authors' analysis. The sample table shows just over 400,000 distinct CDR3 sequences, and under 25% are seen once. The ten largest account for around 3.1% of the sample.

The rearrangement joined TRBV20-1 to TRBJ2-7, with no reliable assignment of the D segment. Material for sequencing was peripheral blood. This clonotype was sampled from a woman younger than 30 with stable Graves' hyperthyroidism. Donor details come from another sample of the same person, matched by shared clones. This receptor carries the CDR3 CSAREKVEQYF. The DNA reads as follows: TGCAGTGCTAGAGAAAAGGTCGAGCAGTACTTC.